This T cell receptor (beta chain) was captured by sequencing in a study of spatial heterogeneity in lung cancer. Study overall: Alpha-chain detections were consistently fewer than beta-chain detections among the sequences. Study results and caveats: Compared with follow-up, resection was when ubiquitous expanded tumor TCRs appeared in blood more.

The CDR3 has 15 residues. CDR1 and CDR2 from the germline V gene are SGHTA and FQGNSA. V dropped 6 bases and J dropped 2; count of bases not matched to a gene: 7. TCRdb ran MiXCR on the 5' RACE reads and lists one entry per CDR3 protein. The profile shows about 40,000 distinct CDR3 sequences, 5% to 5.5% of them singletons. This clonotype showed up many times. Its antigen remains unknown. Noted time point: sample taken at primary tumor resection. The chain uses TRBV7-2 and TRBJ2-3, with 8 bases matching TRBD2. The sequence was obtained from a female donor with early-stage non-small cell lung cancer. The sequenced sample was PBMCs, obtained at surgery. CDR3 DNA: TGTGCCAGCAGGTTTCAGCGGGGGACCACAGATACGCAGTATTTT. This translates into CASRFQRGTTDTQYF.